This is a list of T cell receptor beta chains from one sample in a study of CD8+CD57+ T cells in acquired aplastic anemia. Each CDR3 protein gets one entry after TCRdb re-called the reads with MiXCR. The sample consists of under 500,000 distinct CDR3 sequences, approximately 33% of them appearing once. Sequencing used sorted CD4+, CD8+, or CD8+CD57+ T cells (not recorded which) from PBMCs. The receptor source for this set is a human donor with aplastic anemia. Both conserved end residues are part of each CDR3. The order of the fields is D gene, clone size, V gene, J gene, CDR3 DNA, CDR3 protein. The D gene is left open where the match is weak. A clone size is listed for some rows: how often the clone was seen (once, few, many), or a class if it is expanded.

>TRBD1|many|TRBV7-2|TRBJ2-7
TGTGCCAGCAGCTTAACGGGACAGCCCTCCTACGAGCAGTACTTC
CASSLTGQPSYEQYF
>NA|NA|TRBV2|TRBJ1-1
TGTGCCAGCACTCTGATCGGGGACAACACTGAAGCTTTCTTT
CASTLIGDNTEAFF
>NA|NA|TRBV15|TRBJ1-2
TGTGCCACCAGCAGGAATGGGGCTAACTATGGCTACACCTTC
CATSRNGANYGYTF
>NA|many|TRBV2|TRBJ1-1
TGTGCCAGCAGTTCGACTTTTACGGGGACCTACACTGAAGCTTTCTTT
CASSSTFTGTYTEAFF
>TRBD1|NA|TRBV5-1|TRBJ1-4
TGCGCCAGCAGCATCCAGGGGGCGCGAGATGAAAAACTGTTTTTT
CASSIQGARDEKLFF
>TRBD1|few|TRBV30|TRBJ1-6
TGTGCCTGGAGGGAGGGGGCTCCATATAATTCACCCCTCCACTTT
CAWREGAPYNSPLHF
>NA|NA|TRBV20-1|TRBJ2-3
TGCAGTGCTCCTCTCAAAACAGCGTCTAGAGATACGCAGTATTTT
CSAPLKTASRDTQYF
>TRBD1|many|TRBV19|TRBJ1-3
TGTGCCAGTAGGACAGGGACATCTGGAAACACCATATATTTT
CASRTGTSGNTIYF
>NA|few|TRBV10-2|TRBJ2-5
TGTGCCAGCAGTGAAGCGTGTCCGACCCAGTACTTC
CASSEACPTQYF
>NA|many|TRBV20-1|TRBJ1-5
TGCAGTGCTAGATCGTCCGTTTTAAGCAATCAGCCCCAGCATTTT
CSARSSVLSNQPQHF
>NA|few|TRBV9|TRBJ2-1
TGTGCCAGCAGCGTTGGACCCGGCGCCCTCGGACCTAATGAGCAGTTCTTC
CASSVGPGALGPNEQFF
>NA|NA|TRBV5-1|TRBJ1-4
TGCGCCAGCACCCAGGAGACAGCGTCTGGAAAACTGTTTTTT
CASTQETASGKLFF
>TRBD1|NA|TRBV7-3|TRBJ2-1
TGTGCCAGCAGCCCGGGGACAGGGACTTACAATGAGCAGTTCTTC
CASSPGTGTYNEQFF
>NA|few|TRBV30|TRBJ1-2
TGTGCCTGGAGTGTAAACGGATTCTCTGGCTACACCTTC
CAWSVNGFSGYTF
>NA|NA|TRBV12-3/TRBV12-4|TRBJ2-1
TGTGCCAGCAGTTTAGTAGGTCCGACTTACAATGAGCAGCTCTTC
CASSLVGPTYNEQLF
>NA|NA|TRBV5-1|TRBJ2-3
TGCGCCAGCAGCTTGGCCGAGACCTCAGATACGCAGTATTTT
CASSLAETSDTQYF